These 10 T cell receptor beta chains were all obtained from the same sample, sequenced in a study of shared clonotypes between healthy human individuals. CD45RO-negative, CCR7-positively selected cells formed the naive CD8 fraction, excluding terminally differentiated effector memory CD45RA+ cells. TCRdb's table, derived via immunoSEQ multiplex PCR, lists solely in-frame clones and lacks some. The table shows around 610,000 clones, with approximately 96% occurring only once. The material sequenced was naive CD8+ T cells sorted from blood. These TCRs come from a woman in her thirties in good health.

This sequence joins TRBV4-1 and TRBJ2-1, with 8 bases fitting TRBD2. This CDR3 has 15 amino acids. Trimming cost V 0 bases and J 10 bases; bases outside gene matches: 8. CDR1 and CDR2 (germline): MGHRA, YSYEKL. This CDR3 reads CASSQELAAWVEQFF. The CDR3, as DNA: TGCGCCAGCAGCCAAGAACTAGCGGCCTGGGTGGAGCAGTTCTTC.

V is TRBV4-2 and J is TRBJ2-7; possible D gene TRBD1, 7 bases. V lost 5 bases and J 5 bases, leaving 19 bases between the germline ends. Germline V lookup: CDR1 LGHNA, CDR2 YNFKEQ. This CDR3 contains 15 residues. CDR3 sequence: CASSLRQGGADEQYF. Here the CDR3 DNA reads TGTGCCAGCAGCTTAAGACAGGGAGGTGCCGACGAGCAGTACTTC.

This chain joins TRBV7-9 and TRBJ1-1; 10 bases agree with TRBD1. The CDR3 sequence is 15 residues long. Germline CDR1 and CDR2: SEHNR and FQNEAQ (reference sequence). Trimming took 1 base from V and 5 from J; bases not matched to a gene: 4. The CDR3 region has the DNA TGTGCCAGCAGCTTAGGACAGGGGGCGCGAACTGAAGCTTTCTTT. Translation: CASSLGQGARTEAFF. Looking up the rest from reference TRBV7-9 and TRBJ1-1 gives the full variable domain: DTGVSQNPRHKITKRGQNVTFRCDPISEHNRLYWYRQTLGQGPEFLTYFQNEAQLEKSRLLSDRFSAERPKGSFSTLEIQRTEQGDSAMYLCASSLGQGARTEAFFGQGTRLTVV.

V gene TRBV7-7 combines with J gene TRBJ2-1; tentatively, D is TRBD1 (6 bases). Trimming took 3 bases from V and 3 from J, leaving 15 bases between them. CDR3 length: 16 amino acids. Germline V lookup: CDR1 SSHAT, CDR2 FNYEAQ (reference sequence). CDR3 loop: CASSFVNGQYYNEQFF. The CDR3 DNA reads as TGTGCCAGCAGCTTTGTTAACGGACAGTACTACAATGAGCAGTTCTTC.

CDR3 region: CASSPPRSGSSYEQYF. The CDR3 DNA reads as TGTGCCAGCAGCCCCCCCCGGAGCGGGAGTAGCTACGAGCAGTACTTC. This sequence joins TRBV7-9 and TRBJ2-5, with 8 bases aligning to TRBD2. The end of the DNA fits TRBJ2-7 better, so the J call may be wrong. Per the germline V gene, CDR1 is SEHNR and CDR2 is FQNEAQ (reference sequence). This CDR3 is 16 amino acids long.

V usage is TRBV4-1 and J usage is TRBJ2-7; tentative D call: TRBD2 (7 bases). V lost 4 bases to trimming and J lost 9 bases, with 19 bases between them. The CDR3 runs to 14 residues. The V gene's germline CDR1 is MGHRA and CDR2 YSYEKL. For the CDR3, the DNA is TGCGCCAGCAGCCCGCGGGGGCCGCTCGACGGGCAGTACTTC. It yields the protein CASSPRGPLDGQYF.

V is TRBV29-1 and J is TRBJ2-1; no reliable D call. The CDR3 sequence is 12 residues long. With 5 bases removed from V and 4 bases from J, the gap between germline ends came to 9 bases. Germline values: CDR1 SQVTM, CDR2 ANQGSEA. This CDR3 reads CSVLSGYNEQFF. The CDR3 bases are TGCAGCGTTTTATCCGGATACAATGAGCAGTTCTTC.

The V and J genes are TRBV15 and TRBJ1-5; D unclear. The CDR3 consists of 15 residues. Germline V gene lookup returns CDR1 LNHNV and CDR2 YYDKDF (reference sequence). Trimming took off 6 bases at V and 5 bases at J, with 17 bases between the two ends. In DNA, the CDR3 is TGTGCCACCAGACCGGCCCGGTTGGGCGATCAGCCCCAGCATTTT. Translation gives CATRPARLGDQPQHF.

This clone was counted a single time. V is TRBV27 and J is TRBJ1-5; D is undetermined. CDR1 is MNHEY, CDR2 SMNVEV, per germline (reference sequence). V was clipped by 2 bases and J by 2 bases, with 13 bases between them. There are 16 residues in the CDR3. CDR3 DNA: TGTGCCAGCAGTTTACAAGGCGCCGGTGGCAATCAGCCCCAGCATTTT. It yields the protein CASSLQGAGGNQPQHF.

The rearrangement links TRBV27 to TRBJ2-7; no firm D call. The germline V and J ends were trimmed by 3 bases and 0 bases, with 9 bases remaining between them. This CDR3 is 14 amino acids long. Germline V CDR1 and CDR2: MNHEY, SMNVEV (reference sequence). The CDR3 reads CASSFGKYSYEQYF. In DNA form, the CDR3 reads TGTGCCAGCAGTTTTGGGAAGTACTCCTACGAGCAGTACTTC.